The subject of this entry is one TCR beta chain. One entry per CDR3 protein results from TCRdb running MiXCR on the 5' RACE reads. In the table there are 500,000 to 700,000 distinct CDR3 sequences, around 7.4% of which are singletons. The sample belongs to a study of identical twins. The V gene lost 0 bases and the J gene lost 1 base, with 11 bases spanning the gap. Germline V gene lookup returns CDR1 SGHTA and CDR2 FQGTGA. The CDR3 contains 16 residues. In addition, the sample was reused for a study of yellow fever vaccine responses in identical twins.

This clonotype originated in a woman between 18 and 30 years old in good health. The J gene is TRBJ2-3, the V gene TRBV7-3; D possibly corresponds to TRBD2 (5 bases). The sample comprised PBMCs. The CDR3 is CASSLTFGRGTDTQYF. CDR3 in DNA: TGTGCCAGCAGCTTAACGTTTGGGAGAGGCACAGATACGCAGTATTTT.